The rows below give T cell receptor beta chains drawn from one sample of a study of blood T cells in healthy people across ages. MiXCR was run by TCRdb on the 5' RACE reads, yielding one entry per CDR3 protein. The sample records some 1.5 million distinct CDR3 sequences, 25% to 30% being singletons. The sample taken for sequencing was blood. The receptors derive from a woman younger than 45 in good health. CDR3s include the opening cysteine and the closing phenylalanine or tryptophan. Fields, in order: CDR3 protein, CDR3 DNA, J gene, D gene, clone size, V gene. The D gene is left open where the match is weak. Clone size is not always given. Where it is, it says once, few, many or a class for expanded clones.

cdr3_aa: CASSQLVVPSGSHEQYF; cdr3_nt: TGTGCCAGCAGCCAATTGGTGGTTCCTAGCGGGAGCCACGAGCAGTACTTC; j_call: TRBJ2-7; d_call: TRBD2; clone_size: .; v_call: TRBV14
cdr3_aa: CSAMAGTYEQYF; cdr3_nt: TGCAGTGCTATGGCGGGTACCTACGAGCAGTACTTC; j_call: TRBJ2-7; d_call: .; clone_size: few; v_call: TRBV20-1
cdr3_aa: CASSSRGRDRSNTGELFF; cdr3_nt: TGTGCCAGCAGCTCCAGGGGCCGGGACAGGTCGAACACCGGGGAGCTGTTTTTT; j_call: TRBJ2-2; d_call: TRBD1; clone_size: few; v_call: TRBV11-2
cdr3_aa: CASTRTSGSNEQFF; cdr3_nt: TGCGCCAGCACCAGGACTAGCGGGAGCAATGAGCAGTTCTTC; j_call: TRBJ2-1; d_call: TRBD2; clone_size: .; v_call: TRBV5-1
cdr3_aa: CASSEFRTGGDGYTF; cdr3_nt: TGTGCCAGCAGTGAATTTCGGACAGGGGGCGATGGCTACACCTTC; j_call: TRBJ1-2; d_call: TRBD1; clone_size: few; v_call: TRBV25-1
cdr3_aa: CASSYTGGGPTDTQYF; cdr3_nt: TGCGCCAGCAGCTACACAGGGGGCGGACCCACAGATACGCAGTATTTT; j_call: TRBJ2-3; d_call: TRBD1; clone_size: .; v_call: TRBV5-1
cdr3_aa: CSVDRRSGAPNTQYF; cdr3_nt: TGCAGCGTTGATCGACGGTCAGGGGCCCCAAATACGCAGTATTTT; j_call: TRBJ2-3; d_call: .; clone_size: few; v_call: TRBV29-1
cdr3_aa: CASGLIETQFF; cdr3_nt: TGTGCCAGTGGACTAATCGAGACCCAGTTCTTC; j_call: TRBJ2-1; d_call: .; clone_size: .; v_call: TRBV2
cdr3_aa: CGARVPLWQGVLNTEAFF; cdr3_nt: .; j_call: TRBJ1-1; d_call: .; clone_size: .; v_call: TRBV20-1
cdr3_aa: CASSPFSSGGPETQYF; cdr3_nt: TGCGCCAGCAGCCCGTTTTCTAGCGGGGGCCCCGAAACCCAGTACTTC; j_call: TRBJ2-5; d_call: TRBD2; clone_size: few; v_call: TRBV5-1
cdr3_aa: CASRSGTDPGEQYF; cdr3_nt: TGTGCCAGCAGATCCGGGACGGACCCTGGGGAGCAGTACTTC; j_call: TRBJ2-7; d_call: .; clone_size: few; v_call: TRBV6-5
cdr3_aa: CSAGGDYNEQFF; cdr3_nt: TGCAGTGCCGGCGGGGACTACAATGAGCAGTTCTTC; j_call: TRBJ2-1; d_call: .; clone_size: few; v_call: TRBV20-1
cdr3_aa: CAISGDGGDQPQHF; cdr3_nt: TGTGCCATCAGTGGGGACGGGGGGGACCAGCCCCAGCATTTT; j_call: TRBJ1-5; d_call: .; clone_size: .; v_call: TRBV10-3
cdr3_aa: CASSPWTSESSYNEQFF; cdr3_nt: TGTGCCAGCAGCCCATGGACTAGCGAAAGCTCCTACAATGAGCAGTTCTTC; j_call: TRBJ2-1; d_call: TRBD2; clone_size: .; v_call: TRBV7-9
cdr3_aa: CASSWGGGPTDTEYF; cdr3_nt: TGTGCCAGCAGTTGGGGTGGGGGGCCCACAGATACGGAGTATTTT; j_call: TRBJ2-3; d_call: .; clone_size: .; v_call: TRBV12-3/TRBV12-4
cdr3_aa: CASSLFGLTDNEQFF; cdr3_nt: TGCGCCAGCAGCTTGTTTGGACTTACCGACAATGAGCAGTTCTTC; j_call: TRBJ2-1; d_call: .; clone_size: few; v_call: TRBV5-1
cdr3_aa: CASRFGTKETQYF; cdr3_nt: TGTGCCAGCAGGTTCGGGACAAAAGAGACCCAGTACTTC; j_call: TRBJ2-5; d_call: .; clone_size: many; v_call: TRBV28
cdr3_aa: CASSERRGLSDTQYF; cdr3_nt: TGTGCCAGCAGTGAAAGGAGGGGTTTGTCAGATACGCAGTATTTT; j_call: TRBJ2-3; d_call: .; clone_size: .; v_call: TRBV6-1
cdr3_aa: CASSYGTATDTQYF; cdr3_nt: TGTGCCAGCAGTTACGGGACAGCCACAGATACGCAGTATTTT; j_call: TRBJ2-3; d_call: TRBD1; clone_size: .; v_call: TRBV6-2/TRBV6-3
cdr3_aa: CSAQRGSYEQYF; cdr3_nt: TGCAGTGCTCAAAGGGGCAGTTACGAGCAGTACTTC; j_call: TRBJ2-7; d_call: .; clone_size: .; v_call: TRBV20-1
cdr3_aa: CASSVGLASAYEQYF; cdr3_nt: TGTGCCAGCAGCGTTGGACTAGCGAGCGCCTACGAGCAGTACTTC; j_call: TRBJ2-7; d_call: TRBD2; clone_size: .; v_call: TRBV7-2
cdr3_aa: CAISESSGRTGEQYF; cdr3_nt: TGTGCCATCAGTGAGTCTTCGGGCCGCACCGGCGAGCAGTACTTC; j_call: TRBJ2-7; d_call: .; clone_size: .; v_call: TRBV10-3
cdr3_aa: CASSAGTGDDEQYF; cdr3_nt: TGTGCCAGCAGTGCGGGGACAGGTGACGACGAGCAGTACTTC; j_call: TRBJ2-7; d_call: TRBD1; clone_size: .; v_call: TRBV2
cdr3_aa: CASSLERDTSYEQYF; cdr3_nt: TGTGCCAGCAGCTTAGAGCGGGACACGTCCTACGAGCAGTACTTC; j_call: TRBJ2-7; d_call: .; clone_size: .; v_call: TRBV7-9
cdr3_aa: CAISEHLTSPEAFF; cdr3_nt: TGTGCCATCAGTGAGCACCTGACCAGTCCTGAAGCTTTCTTT; j_call: TRBJ1-1; d_call: .; clone_size: many; v_call: TRBV10-3
cdr3_aa: CASSQQALGKNIQYF; cdr3_nt: TGTGCCAGCAGTCAACAGGCCCTGGGAAAAAACATTCAGTACTTC; j_call: TRBJ2-4; d_call: .; clone_size: few; v_call: TRBV12-3/TRBV12-4
cdr3_aa: CASSKEGLAQRTDTQYF; cdr3_nt: TGTGCCAGCAGCAAAGAGGGTCTAGCCCAACGGACAGATACGCAGTATTTT; j_call: TRBJ2-3; d_call: .; clone_size: .; v_call: TRBV21-1
cdr3_aa: CASSRRGLPFGYTF; cdr3_nt: TGTGCCAGCAGTCGTAGGGGGCTCCCTTTTGGCTACACCTTC; j_call: TRBJ1-2; d_call: TRBD1; clone_size: .; v_call: TRBV28
cdr3_aa: CATRRGANVLTF; cdr3_nt: TGTGCCACCAGGAGAGGGGCCAACGTCCTGACTTTC; j_call: TRBJ2-6; d_call: .; clone_size: many; v_call: TRBV15
cdr3_aa: CASSAALAEVGETQYF; cdr3_nt: TGTGCCAGCAGCGCAGCACTAGCGGAGGTGGGAGAGACCCAGTACTTC; j_call: TRBJ2-5; d_call: TRBD2; clone_size: many; v_call: TRBV9
cdr3_aa: CATKKADSGANVLTF; cdr3_nt: TGTGCCACCAAGAAGGCCGACTCTGGGGCCAACGTCCTGACTTTC; j_call: TRBJ2-6; d_call: .; clone_size: few; v_call: TRBV24-1
cdr3_aa: CATSSGQGNSPLHF; cdr3_nt: TGTGCCACCAGCTCGGGACAGGGAAATTCACCCCTCCACTTT; j_call: TRBJ1-6; d_call: TRBD1; clone_size: many; v_call: TRBV15
cdr3_aa: CASSVLEGAGTDTQYF; cdr3_nt: TGTGCCAGCAGCGTATTGGAGGGGGCGGGCACAGATACGCAGTATTTT; j_call: TRBJ2-3; d_call: .; clone_size: many; v_call: TRBV9
cdr3_aa: CASRQRAVYEQYF; cdr3_nt: TGTGCCAGCAGGCAACGGGCTGTTTACGAGCAGTACTTC; j_call: TRBJ2-7; d_call: .; clone_size: once; v_call: TRBV7-9
cdr3_aa: CASSVATAYQETQYF; cdr3_nt: TGTGCCAGCAGCGTAGCCACGGCCTACCAAGAGACCCAGTACTTC; j_call: TRBJ2-5; d_call: .; clone_size: many; v_call: TRBV9
cdr3_aa: CAGRDAANTGELFF; cdr3_nt: TGTGCCGGCAGGGACGCCGCGAACACCGGGGAGCTGTTTTTT; j_call: TRBJ2-2; d_call: .; clone_size: .; v_call: TRBV6-1
cdr3_aa: CASSQGAGINEQFF; cdr3_nt: TGCGCCAGCAGCCAAGGAGCAGGGATCAATGAGCAGTTCTTC; j_call: TRBJ2-1; d_call: .; clone_size: .; v_call: TRBV4-3
cdr3_aa: CASRHKLGQAEETQYF; cdr3_nt: TGTGCCAGCAGGCATAAATTGGGACAGGCTGAGGAGACCCAGTACTTC; j_call: TRBJ2-5; d_call: TRBD1; clone_size: .; v_call: TRBV6-1
cdr3_aa: CASSSMGHQTYEQYF; cdr3_nt: TGTGCCAGCAGTTCAATGGGACATCAAACCTACGAGCAGTACTTC; j_call: TRBJ2-7; d_call: .; clone_size: few; v_call: TRBV27
cdr3_aa: CASSQEIEARPTSGRSYEQYF; cdr3_nt: TGCGCCAGCAGCCAAGAGATTGAGGCGCGCCCGACTAGCGGTCGCTCCTATGAGCAGTACTTC; j_call: TRBJ2-7; d_call: TRBD2; clone_size: .; v_call: TRBV4-3
cdr3_aa: CASTKVGAMGGYTF; cdr3_nt: TGTGCCAGCACCAAAGTCGGCGCGATGGGGGGCTACACCTTC; j_call: TRBJ1-2; d_call: .; clone_size: few; v_call: TRBV28
cdr3_aa: CASSLDQAGVNNQPQHF; cdr3_nt: TGTGCCAGCAGCTTAGATCAGGCAGGGGTGAACAATCAGCCCCAGCATTTT; j_call: TRBJ1-5; d_call: .; clone_size: .; v_call: TRBV7-6
cdr3_aa: CSVVGGHSGYTF; cdr3_nt: TGCAGCGTTGTTGGGGGGCATAGTGGCTACACCTTC; j_call: TRBJ1-2; d_call: .; clone_size: many; v_call: TRBV29-1
cdr3_aa: CASGVGGGANEQYF; cdr3_nt: TGTGCCAGCGGGGTCGGAGGGGGCGCGAACGAGCAGTACTTC; j_call: TRBJ2-7; d_call: .; clone_size: .; v_call: TRBV28
cdr3_aa: CASSLAPLEETQYF; cdr3_nt: TGTGCCAGCAGCTTAGCGCCGCTAGAGGAGACCCAGTACTTC; j_call: TRBJ2-5; d_call: .; clone_size: .; v_call: TRBV7-9
cdr3_aa: CASSESGGRRYEQYF; cdr3_nt: TGCGCCAGCAGTGAGTCTGGTGGTAGGAGGTACGAGCAGTACTTC; j_call: TRBJ2-7; d_call: .; clone_size: many; v_call: TRBV10-2
cdr3_aa: CASSLPDREPQHF; cdr3_nt: TGTGCCAGCAGCTTGCCGGACAGGGAGCCCCAGCATTTT; j_call: TRBJ1-5; d_call: TRBD1; clone_size: .; v_call: TRBV5-4
cdr3_aa: CTSSKERGRDRSKETQYF; cdr3_nt: TGTACCAGCAGCAAAGAGAGGGGCCGGGACAGGTCGAAAGAGACCCAGTACTTC; j_call: TRBJ2-5; d_call: .; clone_size: .; v_call: TRBV21-1
cdr3_aa: CASTPRFPETQYF; cdr3_nt: TGTGCCAGCACCCCCCGGTTTCCGGAGACCCAGTACTTC; j_call: TRBJ2-5; d_call: .; clone_size: .; v_call: TRBV5-6
cdr3_aa: CASSYPGQRYGYTF; cdr3_nt: TGTGCCAGCAGCTACCCGGGGCAGCGCTATGGCTACACCTTC; j_call: TRBJ1-2; d_call: .; clone_size: .; v_call: TRBV11-2
cdr3_aa: CASSPQGVPYEQYF; cdr3_nt: TGTGCCAGCAGTCCACAGGGGGTCCCCTACGAGCAGTACTTC; j_call: TRBJ2-7; d_call: TRBD1; clone_size: few; v_call: TRBV27
cdr3_aa: CASSYRAGGPYEQYF; cdr3_nt: TGTGCCAGCAGTTACCGGGCGGGAGGTCCCTACGAGCAGTACTTC; j_call: TRBJ2-7; d_call: TRBD2; clone_size: .; v_call: TRBV6-5